The 25 T cell receptor beta chains reported below all come from one sample, sequenced in a study of sequential checkpoint blockade in melanoma. The treatment here: randomized to nivolumab then ipilimumab (arm A) or the reverse (arm B). The assay was immunoSEQ multiplex PCR, and TCRdb's table has in-frame clones only and misses some. The sample records over 1,500 clones, under 30% being singletons. This material consisted of tumor tissue (inferred from file names), taken from a patient given nivolumab and ipilimumab in sequence. All receptors come from a human donor with melanoma.

The V gene is TRBV19, the J gene TRBJ2-7; weak D call: TRBD2 (7 bases). The CDR3 covers 13 residues. The germline V and J ends were trimmed by 6 bases and 2 bases, with 11 bases remaining between them. From germline, CDR1 is LNHDA and CDR2 SQIVND (reference sequence). CDR3 residues: CASRRGGTYEQYF. Written as DNA, the CDR3 is TGTGCCAGTAGGAGGGGGGGAACCTACGAGCAGTACTTC.

This clone qualifies as medium-sized. The gene calls are TRBV9 and TRBJ2-5; 8 bases are shared with TRBD1. J was trimmed by 4 bases and V by 4 bases; bases with no gene match: 6. The germline gives CDR1 SGDLS, CDR2 YYNGEE. The CDR3 is 14 residues long. The CDR3 here is CASSPPTGAETQYF. As DNA, the CDR3 is TGTGCCAGCAGCCCCCCGACAGGGGCAGAGACCCAGTACTTC.

By frequency in the sample, this clone is medium-sized (0.01 to 0.1%). J is TRBJ1-1 and V is TRBV11-3; D is ambiguous. V gave up 5 bases and J gave up 1 base, with 11 bases separating them. CDR3 size: 14 residues. Per the germline V gene, CDR1 is SGHNT and CDR2 is YENEEA. The CDR3 coding sequence is TGTGCCAGCAGCACAGACGCAACGAACACTGAAGCTTTCTTT. It encodes CASSTDATNTEAFF.

By sample share, this clone is medium-sized. The chain combines TRBV11-3 with TRBJ2-7; D possibly corresponds to TRBD1 (5 bases). V was pared by 5 bases and J by 6 bases, with 23 bases between. This CDR3 is built from 16 residues. The germline gives CDR1 SGHNT, CDR2 YENEEA. The CDR3 region is CASSPPAGLRGAEQYF. As DNA, the CDR3 is TGTGCCAGCAGCCCCCCCGCAGGGCTTCGAGGCGCCGAGCAGTACTTC.

The chain uses TRBV5-1 and TRBJ1-2; weak D call: TRBD1 (5 bases). Trimming removed 0 bases at V and 7 bases at J, with 13 bases between. The CDR3 extends over 14 amino acids. Per germline, CDR1 SGHRS and CDR2 YFSETQ. The CDR3 region has the DNA TGCGCCAGCAGCTTGGCCTCCGGGGGATTTGGCTACACCTTC. This gives the protein CASSLASGGFGYTF.

This clone was recorded a few times. The chain couples TRBV6-8 to TRBJ2-7; no reliable D call. The germline V gene encodes CDR1 MNHGY and CDR2 SAAAGT. This CDR3 contains 14 residues. V was clipped by 7 bases and J by 0 bases, with 13 bases between them. CDR3 sequence reads: CASIGSYHSYEQYF. CDR3 DNA: TGTGCCAGCATTGGGTCTTATCACTCCTACGAGCAGTACTTC.

The rearrangement links TRBV6-8 to TRBJ2-3; 9 nucleotides align to TRBD2. V shed 10 bases and J 4 bases; nucleotides not matched to a gene: 6. The CDR3 has 13 amino acids. The V gene's germline CDR1 is MNHGY and CDR2 SAAAGT. In nucleotides, the CDR3 is TGTGCCATCGGGACTAGCCCCGCAGATACGCAGTATTTT. Translated: CAIGTSPADTQYF.

This clone is labeled medium-sized. The rearrangement joins TRBV6-8 to TRBJ2-5; 8 bases align to TRBD2. There are 15 residues in the CDR3. V was pared by 5 bases and J by 4 bases, with 9 bases of the junction left unmatched. Looked up from germline, CDR1 is MNHGY and CDR2 is SAAAGT. CDR3 bases: TGTGCCAGCAGTCCCCGGGAGGGTAAGGGAGAGACCCAGTACTTC. Amino acid sequence: CASSPREGKGETQYF.

This clone was picked up a small number of times. V and J are TRBV4-1 and TRBJ2-3; 12 nucleotides agree with TRBD2. Trimming took 1 base from V and 6 from J; bases not matched to a gene: 11. CDR1 MGHRA and CDR2 YSYEKL come from the germline V gene. The CDR3 runs to 18 residues. CDR3 sequence (DNA): TGCGCCAGCAGCCAAGGCACCCTCGGACTAGCGGGGAGGGATACGCAGTATTTT. Its protein is CASSQGTLGLAGRDTQYF.

V and J are TRBV14 and TRBJ1-2, with D unresolved. Germline V lookup: CDR1 SGHDN, CDR2 FVKESK. This CDR3 has 14 residues. Between the trimmed V and J ends, which lost 0 bases and 8 bases, there was a span of 13 bases. CDR3 in DNA: TGTGCCAGCAGCCAAGATCAGACGCTATTGGGCTACACCTTC. The encoded protein is CASSQDQTLLGYTF.

This clone is medium-sized (0.01 to 0.1%) within its sample. The rearrangement links TRBV9 to TRBJ2-7; D gene ambiguous. The CDR3 spans 13 residues. V lost 4 bases and J 0 bases, leaving 8 bases between the germline ends. CDR1 is SGDLS and CDR2 is YYNGEE in the germline V gene. For the CDR3, the DNA is TGTGCCAGCAGCCCCTCATACTCCTACGAGCAGTACTTC. Translating gives CASSPSYSYEQYF.

This chain links TRBV12-5 with TRBJ2-7; 11 bases line up with TRBD2. This CDR3 has 19 amino acids. Germline V gene data show CDR1 as LGHNT and CDR2 as FRNRAP. Trimming removed 2 bases from V and 0 bases from J; junction bases left unmatched: 12. CDR3 loop: CASGLRSMLAGGNSYEQYF. The CDR3 DNA reads as TGTGCTAGTGGTTTGAGGTCTATGCTAGCGGGGGGAAACTCCTACGAGCAGTACTTC.

The chain is built from TRBV11-3 and TRBJ2-6; TRBD1 is a possible D gene (6 bases). Germline CDR1 is SGHNT and CDR2 is YENEEA. Trimming removed 3 bases from V and 4 bases from J, with 10 bases in between. This CDR3 is built from 15 residues. CDR3 coding DNA: TGTGCCAGCAGCTTGCCAGGGGTCGGGGCCAACGTCCTGACTTTC. Its protein is CASSLPGVGANVLTF. The variable domain in full, with the rest retrieved from reference TRBV11-3 and TRBJ2-6, is EAGVVQSPRYKIIEKKQPVAFWCNPISGHNTLYWYLQNLGQGPELLIRYENEEAVDDSQLPKDRFSAERLKGVDSTLKIQPAELGDSAVYLCASSLPGVGANVLTFGAGSRLTVL.

This clone has just a few counts. The chain carries TRBV9 and TRBJ1-2, with 10 nucleotides matching TRBD1. Germline V gene sequence: CDR1 SGDLS, CDR2 YYNGEE. The CDR3 sequence is 18 residues long. J gave up 3 bases and V 5 bases, and 16 bases lay outside the gene matches. The CDR3 coding sequence is TGTGCCAGCAGTAGAGAACCGGGACAGGGGTCAAAAGACTATGGCTACACCTTC. Residues: CASSREPGQGSKDYGYTF.

This clone was seen more than once but under ten times. The V gene is TRBV28, the J gene TRBJ2-3; D uncertain. The CDR3 length is 15 residues. Germline-derived CDR1 and CDR2 are MDHEN and SYDVKM. The V end lost 6 bases, the J end lost 2 bases, and 15 bases lay between the germline ends. CDR3 in amino acids: CASSPPHKHTDTQYF. The CDR3 DNA is TGTGCCAGCAGCCCCCCCCACAAGCACACAGATACGCAGTATTTT. The full variable domain, in which reference TRBV28 and TRBJ2-3 provide the parts outside the CDR3, is DVKVTQSSRYLVKRTGEKVFLECVQDMDHENMFWYRQDPGLGLRLIYFSYDVKMKEKGDIPEGYSVSREKKERFSLILESASTNQTSMYLCASSPPHKHTDTQYFGPGTRLTVL.

The gene calls are TRBV29-1 and TRBJ1-2; 10 bases map to TRBD1. Germline loops: CDR1 SQVTM, CDR2 ANQGSEA. This CDR3 has 12 residues. After removal of 6 bases from V and 8 bases from J, the junction contained 6 bases not matched to a gene. CDR3 region: CSVGGQGRGYTF. The DNA of the CDR3 is TGCAGCGTCGGGGGACAGGGGAGAGGCTACACCTTC.

This clone appeared a few times. The rearrangement uses TRBV6-8 and TRBJ1-2, with 7 bases fitting TRBD1. This CDR3 region has 13 residues. The V segment lost 6 bases and the J segment 2 bases; nucleotides outside the gene matches: 3. From germline, CDR1 is MNHGY and CDR2 SAAAGT. The CDR3 DNA follows: TGTGCCAGCAGGAAACAGGGGAACTATGGCTACACCTTC. Its protein is CASRKQGNYGYTF.

The V and J genes are TRBV11-3 and TRBJ1-5; D might be TRBD1 (5 bases). V dropped 5 bases and J dropped 3 bases, with 14 bases sitting between them. The CDR3 totals 15 residues. Germline CDR1 reads SGHNT; CDR2 reads YENEEA. The CDR3 coding sequence is TGTGCCAGCAGCGCCACTCGGGGGAACAATCAGCCCCAGCATTTT. Its protein is CASSATRGNNQPQHF. Full variable domain (missing parts from reference TRBV11-3 and TRBJ1-5): EAGVVQSPRYKIIEKKQPVAFWCNPISGHNTLYWYLQNLGQGPELLIRYENEEAVDDSQLPKDRFSAERLKGVDSTLKIQPAELGDSAVYLCASSATRGNNQPQHFGDGTRLSIL.

The chain links TRBV5-1 to TRBJ1-6, with 9 bases fitting TRBD1. V shed 3 bases and J 8 bases; nucleotides not matched to a gene: 3. This CDR3 is 14 amino acids long. Germline CDR1 SGHRS, CDR2 YFSETQ. CDR3 region: CASSSTGGDSPLHF. CDR3 nucleotides: TGCGCCAGCAGCTCGACAGGGGGGGATTCACCCCTCCACTTT.

This clone is judged medium-sized. The chain combines TRBV6-8 with TRBJ1-4; TRBD1 aligns across 7 bases. Per the germline V gene, CDR1 is MNHGY and CDR2 is SAAAGT. The CDR3 sequence is 16 residues long. V was pared by 4 bases and J by 4 bases, with 9 bases of the junction left unmatched. The CDR3 loop is CASSSTPTGYNEKLFF. For the CDR3, the DNA is TGTGCCAGCAGTTCCACCCCGACAGGGTATAATGAAAAACTGTTTTTT.

V is TRBV6-8 and J is TRBJ1-1; D remains ambiguous. The germline gives CDR1 MNHGY, CDR2 SAAAGT. Trimming stripped 0 bases from V and 5 bases from J, with 10 bases between. CDR3 length: 14 residues. The CDR3 DNA reads TGTGCCAGCAGTTACTCTGGAAGAGGGACTGAAGCTTTCTTT. It is translated as CASSYSGRGTEAFF.

This clone came up a few times. In nucleotides, the CDR3 is TGTGCCAGCAGCCCAGGGACATCGAGCACAGATACGCAGTATTTT. As protein: CASSPGTSSTDTQYF. The chain recombines TRBV11-3 with TRBJ2-3, with a possible D match to TRBD1 (6 bases). CDR1 is SGHNT and CDR2 is YENEEA in the germline V gene. The V end was cut by 5 bases, the J end by 0 bases, with 12 bases between. The CDR3 is 15 residues long.

In its sample, this clone is medium-sized. The chain couples TRBV11-3 to TRBJ2-1; 12 bases match TRBD2. The germline CDR1 and CDR2 sequences are SGHNT and YENEEA. The CDR3 spans 16 residues. V shed 2 bases, J shed 6 bases, and the junction held 5 bases outside the gene matches. The CDR3 nucleotides are TGTGCCAGCAGCTTAACGACTAGCGGGGGATCCAATGAGCAGTTCTTC. Its protein product is CASSLTTSGGSNEQFF.

This clone was counted a few times. The V call is TRBV11-3, the J call TRBJ2-7; D is perhaps TRBD1 (6 bases). This CDR3 has 15 amino acids. V was shortened by 5 bases and J by 0 bases, with 14 bases between the two germline ends. Germline assignment: CDR1 SGHNT and CDR2 YENEEA. In nucleotides, the CDR3 is TGTGCCAGCAGCCACCGGGACAAAAACTCCTACGAGCAGTACTTC. Amino acid sequence: CASSHRDKNSYEQYF. The whole variable domain, filled in from reference TRBV11-3 and TRBJ2-7, reads EAGVVQSPRYKIIEKKQPVAFWCNPISGHNTLYWYLQNLGQGPELLIRYENEEAVDDSQLPKDRFSAERLKGVDSTLKIQPAELGDSAVYLCASSHRDKNSYEQYFGPGTRLTVT.

This clone has only a few counts. The chain joins TRBV29-1 to TRBJ2-2; D gene ambiguous. The CDR3 is 14 residues long. Trimming left V 2 bases short and J 0 bases short, with 7 bases between. CDR1 and CDR2 (germline): SQVTM, ANQGSEA. In nucleotides, the CDR3 is TGCAGCGTTGAAAAGGGCACGAACACCGGGGAGCTGTTTTTT. Translation gives CSVEKGTNTGELFF.